The rows below give T cell receptor beta chains drawn from one sample of a study of T cells in Graves' hyperthyroidism and ophthalmopathy. TCRdb passed the multiplex PCR reads through MiXCR, listing each CDR3 protein once. Of 600,000 to 700,000 distinct CDR3 sequences in the sample, roughly 14% were seen once. What was sequenced was blood. The receptors stem from a woman between 35 and 50 years old with Graves' ophthalmopathy. The CDR3 runs from the conserved cysteine through the conserved F or W. Each record gives: V gene, D gene, J gene, clone size, CDR3 protein, CDR3 DNA. A D gene is named only where the DNA matches it firmly. Expanded clones are given a class, and other clones once, few, many or no size at all.

V gene: TRBV6-2/TRBV6-3; D gene: NA; J gene: TRBJ2-3; clone size: NA; CDR3 protein: CASTRGPGTSTDTQYF; CDR3 DNA: TGTGCCAGCACCCGTGGACCCGGGACTAGCACAGATACGCAGTATTTT
V gene: TRBV12-3/TRBV12-4; D gene: NA; J gene: TRBJ1-1; clone size: many; CDR3 protein: CASSFGENTEAFF; CDR3 DNA: TGTGCCAGCAGTTTCGGAGAGAACACTGAAGCTTTCTTT
V gene: TRBV15; D gene: TRBD1; J gene: TRBJ1-1; clone size: many; CDR3 protein: CATIPDRENTEAFF; CDR3 DNA: TGTGCCACCATCCCCGACAGGGAGAACACTGAAGCTTTCTTT
V gene: TRBV2; D gene: TRBD2; J gene: TRBJ2-5; clone size: many; CDR3 protein: CASILAGGSTQYF; CDR3 DNA: TGTGCCAGCATTCTAGCGGGAGGATCGACCCAGTACTTC
V gene: TRBV4-2; D gene: TRBD1; J gene: TRBJ1-1; clone size: few; CDR3 protein: CASSRGDRGNTEAFF; CDR3 DNA: TGTGCCAGCAGCCGAGGGGACAGGGGTAACACTGAAGCTTTCTTT
V gene: TRBV6-5; D gene: TRBD2; J gene: TRBJ2-7; clone size: NA; CDR3 protein: CASSYGDYSRYEQYF; CDR3 DNA: TGTGCCAGCAGTTACGGGGACTATTCCCGATACGAGCAGTACTTC
V gene: TRBV20-1; D gene: TRBD2; J gene: TRBJ2-5; clone size: many; CDR3 protein: CSARILAAYQETQYF; CDR3 DNA: TGCAGTGCTAGAATCCTAGCGGCGTACCAAGAGACCCAGTACTTC
V gene: TRBV27; D gene: TRBD1; J gene: TRBJ2-7; clone size: NA; CDR3 protein: CASSQWTGMSEQYF; CDR3 DNA: TGTGCCAGCAGTCAATGGACAGGGATGAGCGAGCAGTACTTC
V gene: TRBV7-2; D gene: TRBD1; J gene: TRBJ2-5; clone size: many; CDR3 protein: CASSWDRVEETQYF; CDR3 DNA: TGTGCCAGCAGTTGGGACAGGGTAGAGGAGACCCAGTACTTC
V gene: TRBV9; D gene: NA; J gene: TRBJ1-1; clone size: few; CDR3 protein: CASSETGPAEAFF; CDR3 DNA: TGTGCCAGCAGCGAAACAGGCCCTGCCGAAGCTTTCTTT
V gene: TRBV6-2/TRBV6-3; D gene: NA; J gene: TRBJ1-1; clone size: many; CDR3 protein: CASSRMLGGVVTEAFF; CDR3 DNA: TGTGCCAGCAGCAGAATGCTTGGGGGGGTAGTCACTGAAGCTTTCTTT
V gene: TRBV5-1; D gene: NA; J gene: TRBJ1-1; clone size: NA; CDR3 protein: CASILGPGGRTEAFF; CDR3 DNA: TGCGCCAGCATCTTGGGACCTGGGGGAAGGACTGAAGCTTTCTTT
V gene: TRBV15; D gene: NA; J gene: TRBJ2-5; clone size: many; CDR3 protein: CATSNPGRKETQYF; CDR3 DNA: TGTGCCACCAGCAACCCCGGGAGAAAAGAGACCCAGTACTTC
V gene: TRBV19; D gene: NA; J gene: TRBJ2-7; clone size: few; CDR3 protein: CASSIQGGYYEQYF; CDR3 DNA: TGTGCCAGTAGTATCCAGGGCGGTTATTACGAGCAGTACTTC
V gene: TRBV4-1; D gene: TRBD2; J gene: TRBJ2-7; clone size: many; CDR3 protein: CASSQDSSGSYQYF; CDR3 DNA: TGCGCCAGCAGCCAAGATTCTAGCGGGAGTTATCAGTACTTC
V gene: TRBV7-2; D gene: TRBD2; J gene: TRBJ2-5; clone size: many; CDR3 protein: CASSLAQAGDWETQYF; CDR3 DNA: TGTGCCAGCAGCTTAGCGCAAGCGGGAGACTGGGAGACCCAGTACTTC
V gene: TRBV29-1; D gene: NA; J gene: TRBJ2-5; clone size: many; CDR3 protein: CSVVSEGRETQYF; CDR3 DNA: TGCAGCGTTGTTTCTGAGGGGAGGGAGACCCAGTACTTC
V gene: TRBV27; D gene: NA; J gene: TRBJ1-1; clone size: NA; CDR3 protein: CASSLFPQTGTEAFF; CDR3 DNA: TGTGCCAGCAGTTTATTCCCGCAGACAGGCACTGAAGCTTTCTTT
V gene: TRBV30; D gene: NA; J gene: TRBJ2-2; clone size: NA; CDR3 protein: CAWSVAHTGELFF; CDR3 DNA: TGTGCCTGGAGTGTTGCTCACACCGGGGAGCTGTTTTTT
V gene: TRBV28; D gene: TRBD2; J gene: TRBJ2-2; clone size: many; CDR3 protein: CASSPRGLAGPNTGELFF; CDR3 DNA: TGTGCCAGCAGTCCTAGGGGACTAGCGGGACCTAACACCGGGGAGCTGTTTTTT
V gene: TRBV20-1; D gene: NA; J gene: TRBJ2-2; clone size: NA; CDR3 protein: CSARDPGGEARELFF; CDR3 DNA: TGCAGTGCTAGAGATCCAGGGGGGGAGGCCAGGGAGCTGTTTTTT
V gene: TRBV12-5; D gene: NA; J gene: TRBJ1-3; clone size: many; CDR3 protein: CASGLVWTGGNTIYF; CDR3 DNA: TGTGCTAGTGGTTTGGTCTGGACGGGCGGAAACACCATATATTTT
V gene: TRBV3-1; D gene: TRBD2; J gene: TRBJ2-5; clone size: few; CDR3 protein: CASSKTSGTETQYF; CDR3 DNA: TGTGCCAGCAGCAAGACTAGCGGGACGGAGACCCAGTACTTC
V gene: TRBV10-3; D gene: NA; J gene: TRBJ2-2; clone size: few; CDR3 protein: CAIRDSTTGELFF; CDR3 DNA: TGTGCCATCAGGGACAGCACCACCGGGGAGCTGTTTTTT
V gene: TRBV18; D gene: NA; J gene: TRBJ1-6; clone size: few; CDR3 protein: CASSPSLQGNSPLHF; CDR3 DNA: TGTGCCAGCTCACCGTCGCTCCAGGGGAATTCACCCCTCCACTTT
V gene: TRBV11-3; D gene: NA; J gene: TRBJ2-2; clone size: NA; CDR3 protein: CASSFNRWDGELFF; CDR3 DNA: TGTGCCAGCAGCTTCAATCGATGGGACGGGGAGCTGTTTTTT
V gene: TRBV7-3; D gene: NA; J gene: TRBJ2-2; clone size: many; CDR3 protein: CASSPAQGPPGELFF; CDR3 DNA: TGTGCCAGCAGCCCCGCACAGGGTCCACCCGGGGAGCTGTTTTTT
V gene: TRBV20-1; D gene: NA; J gene: TRBJ2-7; clone size: many; CDR3 protein: CSASDRAAPYPSYEQYF; CDR3 DNA: TGCAGTGCTAGTGACCGGGCAGCCCCCTACCCTTCCTACGAGCAGTACTTC